These 27 T cell receptor beta chains originate from one sample sequenced in a study of blood T cell repertoires in COVID-19. Data came from immunoSEQ multiplex PCR; TCRdb stores just in-frame clones and leaves some out. The table shows some 270,000 clones, with about 86% occurring only once. The sample consisted of PBMCs or T cells enriched from blood (not recorded which). Receptors originate from a man between 50 and 59 years old who had recovered from COVID-19.

This clone is labeled medium-sized (0.01 to 0.1%). This chain joins TRBV14 and TRBJ2-7, with 15 nucleotides matching TRBD2. Germline V gives CDR1 SGHDN, CDR2 FVKESK. J lost 6 bases, V lost 0 bases, and 9 bases had no gene match. The CDR3 covers 18 residues. CDR3 DNA sequence: TGTGCCAGCAGCCAAGAAATCAGGACTAGCGGGAGGGCCAGCGAGCAGTACTTC. This translates into CASSQEIRTSGRASEQYF.

The chain carries TRBV30 and TRBJ1-1; 7 bases align to TRBD1. Trimming at V came to 0 bases and at J to 5 bases, leaving 6 bases not matched to a gene. The CDR3 has 14 amino acids. The V gene's germline CDR1 is GTSNPN and CDR2 SVGIG (reference sequence). The CDR3 is CAWSVQGGRTEAFF. The CDR3 nucleotides read TGTGCCTGGAGTGTACAAGGGGGCCGAACTGAAGCTTTCTTT. The variable domain in full, completed from reference TRBV30 and TRBJ1-1, reads SQTIHQWPATLVQPVGSPLSLECTVEGTSNPNLYWYRQAAGRGLQLLFYSVGIGQISSEVPQNLSASRPQDRQFILSSKKLLLSDSGFYLCAWSVQGGRTEAFFGQGTRLTVV.

This chain joins TRBV29-1 and TRBJ1-2; the match to TRBD1 covers 8 bases. Germline-derived CDR1 and CDR2 are SQVTM and ANQGSEA. CDR3 length: 18 amino acids. Trimming removed 0 bases from V and 4 bases from J; junction bases left unmatched: 16. CDR3 in amino acids: CSVEDLTLDRGKSYGYTF. CDR3 DNA: TGCAGCGTTGAAGATCTAACCCTAGACAGGGGCAAGAGCTATGGCTACACCTTC.

The rearrangement joins TRBV19 to TRBJ1-2; D not certain. The CDR3 contains 15 residues. Germline V gene data show CDR1 as LNHDA and CDR2 as SQIVND (reference sequence). V was clipped by 3 bases and J by 1 base, with 12 bases between them. The CDR3 DNA is TGTGCCAGTAGTATGGCGTCAGGATTTAACTATGGCTACACCTTC. It is translated as CASSMASGFNYGYTF.

This sequence joins TRBV6-1 and TRBJ2-2, with D tentatively TRBD1 (5 bases). The CDR3 has 16 amino acids. Trimming took off 1 base at V and 4 bases at J, with 13 bases between the two ends. Per the germline V gene, CDR1 is MNHNS and CDR2 is SASEGT. CDR3 loop: CASSEGTKPGTGELFF. Here the CDR3 DNA reads TGTGCCAGCAGTGAAGGGACAAAACCGGGCACCGGGGAGCTGTTTTTT.

The chain uses TRBV10-3 and TRBJ2-3; a weak D match, TRBD2 (5 bases). The V and J ends lost 6 bases and 3 bases respectively, with 7 bases between them. Germline lookup yields CDR1 ENHRY and CDR2 SYGVKD. This CDR3 contains 12 residues. The CDR3 protein is CAIRDFTDTQYF. In DNA form, the CDR3 reads TGTGCCATCAGGGACTTTACAGATACGCAGTATTTT.

Here the CDR3 reads CASSLEFTRVTDTQYF. CDR3 coding DNA: TGTGCCAGCAGCTTAGAATTTACTAGAGTCACAGATACGCAGTATTTT. The chain is built from TRBV11-2 and TRBJ2-3; D possibly corresponds to TRBD2 (5 bases). This CDR3 spans 16 amino acids. Germline CDR1 reads SGHAT; CDR2 reads FQNNGV. Trimming removed 0 bases at V and 2 bases at J, with 12 bases between.

The CDR3 DNA reads as TGTGCCAGCAGTTGGGGACTAGCGGGAGGCCGACAGGGGCAGTATTTT. It specifies CASSWGLAGGRQGQYF. This chain connects TRBV6-2 or TRBV6-3 to TRBJ2-3, with TRBD2 matching over 15 bases. The ends lost 4 bases at V and 11 bases at J; junction bases unmatched: 10. This CDR3 is built from 16 residues. Germline V gene sequence: CDR1 MNHEY, CDR2 SVGEGT.

The genes are TRBV11-2 and TRBJ1-3; perhaps TRBD1 as D (6 bases). CDR1 and CDR2 from the germline V gene are SGHAT and FQNNGV. Trimming stripped 1 base from V and 2 bases from J, with 12 bases between. This CDR3 contains 16 residues. The CDR3 nucleotides are TGTGCCAGCAGCTTAGTCGGCGGGGGCGCTGGAAACACCATATATTTT. Amino acids: CASSLVGGGAGNTIYF.

The chain combines TRBV20-1 with TRBJ2-1; D possibly corresponds to TRBD2 (6 bases). CDR1 DFQATT and CDR2 SNEGSKA come from the germline V gene (reference sequence). The V gene lost 3 bases and the J gene lost 8 bases, with 11 bases spanning the gap. This CDR3 is built from 12 residues. This CDR3 is CSASGGLDEQFF. The CDR3 nucleotides read TGCAGTGCTAGTGGAGGGTTAGATGAGCAGTTCTTC.

This clone was counted many times. CDR3 amino acids: CASSQSGTGNSPLHF. The CDR3 region has the DNA TGCGCCAGCAGCCAATCCGGGACAGGGAATTCACCCCTCCACTTT. This chain connects TRBV4-1 to TRBJ1-6, with TRBD1 matching 9 bases. Germline CDR1 reads MGHRA; CDR2 reads YSYEKL. V trimming: 2 bases; J trimming: 7 bases; junction bases outside the gene matches: 3. The CDR3 has 15 amino acids.

This chain links TRBV7-9 with TRBJ1-2, with TRBD1 identical over 7 bases. Germline V CDR1 and CDR2: SEHNR, FQNEAQ (reference sequence). The CDR3 sequence is 15 residues long. The V segment lost 1 base and the J segment 4 bases; nucleotides outside the gene matches: 6. This CDR3 reads CASSLVGTALYGYTF. The CDR3 DNA is TGTGCCAGCAGCTTAGTTGGGACAGCACTCTATGGCTACACCTTC. The variable domain in full, completed from reference TRBV7-9 and TRBJ1-2, reads DTGVSQNPRHKITKRGQNVTFRCDPISEHNRLYWYRQTLGQGPEFLTYFQNEAQLEKSRLLSDRFSAERPKGSFSTLEIQRTEQGDSAMYLCASSLVGTALYGYTFGSGTRLTVV.

The chain carries TRBV14 and TRBJ1-2, with 7 bases that match TRBD1. The J segment lost 6 bases and the V segment lost 0 bases, leaving 7 bases of the junction unmatched. This CDR3 spans 15 amino acids. Germline V gene sequence: CDR1 SGHDN, CDR2 FVKESK. The DNA of the CDR3 is TGTGCCAGCAGCCAAGATCTAGGGGGCGTTAATGGCTACACCTTC. Encoded protein: CASSQDLGGVNGYTF.

On this clone itself: Other nucleotide sequences from this sample produce the same CDR3. J is TRBJ1-2 and V is TRBV10-1; 9 bases line up with TRBD1. The CDR3 extends over 13 amino acids. Trimming cost V 4 bases and J 4 bases; bases outside gene matches: 1. The V gene's germline CDR1 is WNHNN and CDR2 SYGVQD (reference sequence). This chain's CDR3 is CASSAGQGYGYTF. The CDR3 DNA sequence: TGCGCCAGCAGTGCGGGACAGGGCTATGGCTACACCTTC.

The chain couples TRBV5-1 to TRBJ2-6; possibly TRBD1 for D (5 bases). CDR1 is SGHRS and CDR2 is YFSETQ in the germline V gene. This CDR3 is 16 amino acids long. Deletions cut 1 base from V and 4 bases from J, with 12 bases between. CDR3 sequence reads: CASSLNQGAGANVLTF. CDR3 bases: TGCGCCAGCAGCTTGAATCAGGGCGCCGGGGCCAACGTCCTGACTTTC.

The gene calls are TRBV6-5 and TRBJ1-2; D remains unclear. CDR3 length equals 13 residues. V dropped 4 bases and J dropped 0 bases, with 6 bases sitting between them. Looked up from germline, CDR1 is MNHEY and CDR2 is SVGAGI. The CDR3 here is CASSSSPNYGYTF. In DNA form, the CDR3 reads TGTGCCAGCAGTTCCAGTCCTAACTATGGCTACACCTTC.

The chain links TRBV7-2 to TRBJ2-7; TRBD2 might be the D (6 bases). The CDR3 loop spans 13 amino acids. V was clipped by 5 bases and J by 5 bases, with 13 bases between them. Germline loops: CDR1 SGHTA, CDR2 FQGNSA. CDR3 residues: CASSPRLGHEQYF. The CDR3 region has the DNA TGTGCCAGCAGCCCGCGACTAGGCCACGAGCAGTACTTC.

This sequence joins TRBV5-1 and TRBJ1-2, with 7 nucleotides matching TRBD1. The CDR3 loop spans 14 amino acids. Germline-derived CDR1 and CDR2 are SGHRS and YFSETQ. The V and J ends lost 3 bases and 4 bases, in that order; junction bases with no gene match: 6. The CDR3 sequence is CASSSLTGTYGYTF. The CDR3, as DNA: TGCGCCAGCAGCTCATTGACAGGGACCTATGGCTACACCTTC.

This chain links TRBV25-1 with TRBJ1-6, with D maybe TRBD1 (6 bases). Deletions cut 1 base from V and 7 bases from J, with 8 bases between. CDR3 length: 14 amino acids. Germline CDR1 MGHDK, CDR2 SYGVNS. CDR3 bases: TGTGCCAGCAGTGAATTCAGGGGAAATTCACCCCTCCACTTT. Its translation is CASSEFRGNSPLHF.

The chain is built from TRBV18 and TRBJ2-3; 9 nucleotides line up with TRBD1. V lost 8 bases, J lost 5 bases, and 11 bases stayed unmatched. This CDR3 region has 15 residues. Per germline, CDR1 KGHSH and CDR2 LQKENI. The CDR3 loop is CASTSDRGILDTQYF. CDR3 in DNA: TGTGCCAGCACATCGGACAGGGGAATCCTAGATACGCAGTATTTT.

The chain is built from TRBV24-1 and TRBJ2-1, with 9 bases matching TRBD2. This CDR3 region has 15 residues. Trimming removed 5 bases from V and 5 bases from J; junction bases left unmatched: 6. Germline V gene sequence: CDR1 KGHDR, CDR2 SFDVKD. Here the CDR3 reads CATSGGGGADNEQFF. DNA of the CDR3: TGTGCCACCAGTGGCGGCGGGGGGGCAGACAATGAGCAGTTCTTC.

The chain combines TRBV6-4 with TRBJ2-1; 10 bases map to TRBD2. The germline V gene has CDR1 MRHNA and CDR2 SNTAGT. This CDR3 is built from 15 residues. V lost 2 bases and J lost 6; bases outside the gene matches: 4. The DNA of the CDR3 is TGTGCCAGCAGTGACCAAACTAGCGGGGTCAATGAGCAGTTCTTC. Translation gives CASSDQTSGVNEQFF.

This clone appeared a few times. The chain recombines TRBV6-2 or TRBV6-3 with TRBJ1-4; D remains unclear. The CDR3 runs 14 residues. CDR1 and CDR2 from the germline V gene are MNHEY and SVGEGT. V lost 6 bases and J lost 7, with 15 bases in between. In DNA form, the CDR3 reads TGTGCCAGCAGCTCCGGGAGGTTTCCTGAAAAACTGTTTTTT. Translation: CASSSGRFPEKLFF.

Remarks on this clone: No conserved phenylalanine or tryptophan is present at the end of the CDR3, so a read error is the likely explanation. No DNA is shown, since the ends of the CDR3 on it are uncertain; the CDR3 is the one TCRdb lists. V gene TRBV11-3 combines with J gene TRBJ2-7; TRBD2, as called in the table, went unchecked against the DNA. Germline CDR1 reads SGHNT; CDR2 reads YENEEA. The CDR3 is 13 amino acids long, termini counted. CDR3 region: CASSLDRGSTQPA.

The sample holds one count of this clone. V and J are TRBV7-3 and TRBJ2-2; possibly TRBD1 for D (5 bases). This CDR3 region has 16 residues. Looked up from germline, CDR1 is SGHTA and CDR2 is FQGTGA. V was cut by 5 bases and J by 3 bases, with 16 bases left in between. CDR3 in DNA: TGTGCCAGCAGCATAAAACAGGTTCGAGACACCGGGGAGCTGTTTTTT. This sequence encodes CASSIKQVRDTGELFF.

The J gene is TRBJ1-2, the V gene TRBV15; possibly TRBD1 for D (5 bases). The CDR3 length is 13 residues. Germline assignment: CDR1 LNHNV and CDR2 YYDKDF (reference sequence). V lost 8 bases, J lost 3 bases, and 13 bases lay in between. The CDR3 here is CATRGVLDYGYTF. As DNA, the CDR3 is TGTGCCACCCGGGGGGTGCTGGACTATGGCTACACCTTC.

The chain joins TRBV14 to TRBJ1-2, with 7 bases identical to TRBD1. Germline V gene data show CDR1 as SGHDN and CDR2 as FVKESK. The V gene end was trimmed by 4 bases and the J gene end by 4 bases; junction bases not matched to a gene: 3. The CDR3 is made up of 13 amino acids. The CDR3 DNA is TGTGCCAGCAGCCGACAGGGTATCTATGGCTACACCTTC. Residues: CASSRQGIYGYTF.